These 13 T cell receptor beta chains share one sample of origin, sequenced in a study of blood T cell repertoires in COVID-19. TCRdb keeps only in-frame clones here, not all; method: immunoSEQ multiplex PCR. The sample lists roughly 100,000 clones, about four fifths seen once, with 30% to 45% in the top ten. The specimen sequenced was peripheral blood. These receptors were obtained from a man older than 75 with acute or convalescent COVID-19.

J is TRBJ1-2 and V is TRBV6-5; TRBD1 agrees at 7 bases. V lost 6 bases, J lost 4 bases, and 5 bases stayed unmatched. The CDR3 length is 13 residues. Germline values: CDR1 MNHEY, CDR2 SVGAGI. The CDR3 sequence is CASSLTGLYGYTF. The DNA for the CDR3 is TGTGCCAGCAGCTTGACAGGGCTCTATGGCTACACCTTC.

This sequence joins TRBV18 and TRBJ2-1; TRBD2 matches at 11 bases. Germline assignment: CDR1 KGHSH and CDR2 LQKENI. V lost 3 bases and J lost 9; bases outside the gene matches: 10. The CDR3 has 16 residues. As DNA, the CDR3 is TGTGCCAGCTCACCCGGAACTAGCGGGAGTGACAGTGAGCAGTTCTTC. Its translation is CASSPGTSGSDSEQFF. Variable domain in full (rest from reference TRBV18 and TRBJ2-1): NAGVMQNPRHLVRRRGQEARLRCSPMKGHSHVYWYRQLPEEGLKFMVYLQKENIIDESGMPKERFSAEFPKEGPSILRIQQVVRGDSAAYFCASSPGTSGSDSEQFFGPGTRLTVL.

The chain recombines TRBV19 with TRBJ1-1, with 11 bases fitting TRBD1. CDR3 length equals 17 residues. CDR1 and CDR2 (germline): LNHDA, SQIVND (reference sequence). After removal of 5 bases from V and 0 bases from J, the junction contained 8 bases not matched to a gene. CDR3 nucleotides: TGTGCCAGTAGTGTACCGGGACAGGGGGTTCTGAACACTGAAGCTTTCTTT. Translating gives CASSVPGQGVLNTEAFF.

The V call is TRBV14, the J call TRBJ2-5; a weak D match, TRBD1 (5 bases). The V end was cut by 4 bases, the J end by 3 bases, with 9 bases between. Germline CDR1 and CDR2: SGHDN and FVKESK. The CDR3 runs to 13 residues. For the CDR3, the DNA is TGTGCCAGCAGCCCCAGACAGAAAGAGACCCAGTACTTC. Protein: CASSPRQKETQYF.

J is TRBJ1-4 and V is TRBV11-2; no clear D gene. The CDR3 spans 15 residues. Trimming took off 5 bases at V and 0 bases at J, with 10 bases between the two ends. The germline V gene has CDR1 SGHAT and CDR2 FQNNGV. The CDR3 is CASSPSVATNEKLFF. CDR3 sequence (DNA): TGTGCCAGCAGCCCGTCCGTAGCAACTAATGAAAAACTGTTTTTT.

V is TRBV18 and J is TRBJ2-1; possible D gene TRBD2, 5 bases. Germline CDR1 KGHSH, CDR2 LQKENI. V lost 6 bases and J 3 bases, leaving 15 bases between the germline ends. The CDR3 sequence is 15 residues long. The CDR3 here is CASSSDFSGYNEQFF. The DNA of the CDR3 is TGTGCCAGCTCTTCGGACTTTTCGGGCTACAATGAGCAGTTCTTC.

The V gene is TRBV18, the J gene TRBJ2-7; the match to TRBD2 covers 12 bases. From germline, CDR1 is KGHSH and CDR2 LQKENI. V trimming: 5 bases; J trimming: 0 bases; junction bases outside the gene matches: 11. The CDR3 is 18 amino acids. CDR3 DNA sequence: TGTGCCAGCTCATCGAGGACTAGCGGGACTGTATCCTCCTACGAGCAGTACTTC. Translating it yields CASSSRTSGTVSSYEQYF.

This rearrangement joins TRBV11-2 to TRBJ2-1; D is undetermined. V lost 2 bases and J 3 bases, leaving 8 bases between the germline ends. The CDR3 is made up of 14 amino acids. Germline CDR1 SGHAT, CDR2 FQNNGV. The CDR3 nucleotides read TGTGCCAGCAGCTTAACTGGTGTCTACAATGAGCAGTTCTTC. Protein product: CASSLTGVYNEQFF. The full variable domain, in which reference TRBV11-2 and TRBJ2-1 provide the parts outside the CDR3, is EAGVAQSPRYKIIEKRQSVAFWCNPISGHATLYWYQQILGQGPKLLIQFQNNGVVDDSQLPKDRFSAERLKGVDSTLKIQPAKLEDSAVYLCASSLTGVYNEQFFGPGTRLTVL.

The CDR3 bases are TGTGCCAGCTCACCAAAGTTAACCGGGGCCAAAAACATTCAGTACTTC. Amino acid sequence: CASSPKLTGAKNIQYF. The rearrangement uses TRBV18 and TRBJ2-4, with D uncertain. CDR1 KGHSH and CDR2 LQKENI come from the germline V gene. V lost 2 bases, J lost 1 base, and 12 bases lay in between. CDR3 length: 16 residues.

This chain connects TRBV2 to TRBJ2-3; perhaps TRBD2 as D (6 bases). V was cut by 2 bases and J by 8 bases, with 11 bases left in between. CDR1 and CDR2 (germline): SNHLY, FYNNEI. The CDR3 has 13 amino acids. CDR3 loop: CASSERWGGTQYF. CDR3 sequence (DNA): TGTGCCAGCAGTGAACGGTGGGGAGGTACGCAGTATTTT.

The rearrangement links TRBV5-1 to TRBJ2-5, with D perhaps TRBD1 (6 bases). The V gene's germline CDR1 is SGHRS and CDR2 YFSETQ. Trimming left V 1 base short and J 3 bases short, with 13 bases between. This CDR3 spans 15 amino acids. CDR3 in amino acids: CASSLRGHSKETQYF. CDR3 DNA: TGCGCCAGCAGCTTGAGGGGACACTCGAAAGAGACCCAGTACTTC.

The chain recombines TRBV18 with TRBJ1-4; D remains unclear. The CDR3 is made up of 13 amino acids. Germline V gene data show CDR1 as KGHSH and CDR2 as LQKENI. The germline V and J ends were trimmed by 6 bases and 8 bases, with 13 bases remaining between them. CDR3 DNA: TGTGCCAGCTCTTCTATATCTTGGGAAAAACTGTTTTTT. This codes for CASSSISWEKLFF. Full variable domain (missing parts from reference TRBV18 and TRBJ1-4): NAGVMQNPRHLVRRRGQEARLRCSPMKGHSHVYWYRQLPEEGLKFMVYLQKENIIDESGMPKERFSAEFPKEGPSILRIQQVVRGDSAAYFCASSSISWEKLFFGSGTQLSVL.

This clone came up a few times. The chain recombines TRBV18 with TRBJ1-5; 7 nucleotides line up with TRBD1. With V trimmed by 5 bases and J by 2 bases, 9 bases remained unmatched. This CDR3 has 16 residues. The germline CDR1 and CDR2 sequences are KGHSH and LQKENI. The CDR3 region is CASSAISGGGNQPQHF. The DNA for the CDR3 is TGTGCCAGCTCAGCCATCTCAGGGGGAGGCAATCAGCCCCAGCATTTT.